Below, 27 T cell receptor beta chains from the same sample are listed, as sequenced in a study of blood T cell repertoires in COVID-19. TCRdb's table, derived via immunoSEQ multiplex PCR, lists solely in-frame clones and lacks some. Among about 300,000 clones listed, roughly 90% were seen once. Sequencing was performed on PBMCs or T cells enriched from blood (not recorded which). These receptors were obtained from a woman in her forties or fifties who had been exposed to COVID-19.

The V call is TRBV19, the J call TRBJ2-3, with 8 bases identical to TRBD2. This CDR3 is built from 16 residues. J lost 2 bases, V lost 5 bases, and 9 bases had no gene match. Germline-derived CDR1 and CDR2 are LNHDA and SQIVND (reference sequence). The CDR3 nucleotides are TGTGCCAGTAGTCACGGGGGGGCACTTGACACAGATACGCAGTATTTT. Translated: CASSHGGALDTDTQYF. Drawing the rest from reference TRBV19 and TRBJ2-3, the complete variable domain is DGGITQSPKYLFRKEGQNVTLSCEQNLNHDAMYWYRQDPGQGLRLIYYSQIVNDFQKGDIAEGYSVSREKKESFPLTVTSAQKNPTAFYLCASSHGGALDTDTQYFGPGTRLTVL.

The CDR3 DNA reads TGTGCCAGCAGTTCCGGAGGTCTTGTCGAGGAGCAGTACTTC. Its protein product is CASSSGGLVEEQYF. This chain uses TRBV6-2 or TRBV6-3 with TRBJ2-7, with TRBD2 as a possible D gene (5 bases). The CDR3 sequence is 14 residues long. V was shortened by 4 bases and J by 7 bases, with 17 bases between the two germline ends. Germline loops: CDR1 MNHEY, CDR2 SVGEGT.

The rearrangement joins TRBV6-2 or TRBV6-3 to TRBJ1-5; 7 bases agree with TRBD1. CDR3 length: 15 residues. CDR1 and CDR2 (germline): MNHEY, SVGEGT. The V and J ends lost 6 bases and 4 bases, in that order; junction bases with no gene match: 9. Written as DNA, the CDR3 is TGTGCCAGCAGCCCCACTGGACAGGCTAATCAGCCCCAGCATTTT. The encoded protein is CASSPTGQANQPQHF.

The genes are TRBV10-3 and TRBJ1-3; weak D call: TRBD1 (5 bases). The CDR3 is 12 residues long. The germline CDR1 and CDR2 sequences are ENHRY and SYGVKD. Trimming left V 3 bases short and J 6 bases short, with 6 bases between. The CDR3 spells CAISDRVNTIYF. The DNA for the CDR3 is TGTGCCATCAGTGACAGGGTAAACACCATATATTTT.

The CDR3 loop is CASRQQGQFGNSPLHF. The CDR3 DNA follows: TGTGCCAGCAGACAACAGGGACAGTTTGGTAATTCACCCCTCCACTTT. V gene TRBV28 combines with J gene TRBJ1-6; TRBD1 matches at 7 bases. V shed 6 bases and J 6 bases; nucleotides not matched to a gene: 11. The CDR3 spans 16 residues. CDR1 and CDR2 (germline): MDHEN, SYDVKM.

This sequence joins TRBV15 and TRBJ2-1, with 7 bases aligning to TRBD1. With V trimmed by 1 base and J by 6 bases, 6 bases remained unmatched. This CDR3 region has 15 residues. Germline CDR1 is LNHNV and CDR2 is YYDKDF (reference sequence). CDR3 coding DNA: TGTGCCACCAGCAGAGGGGTAGGGGGCCTCAATGAGCAGTTCTTC. Amino acids: CATSRGVGGLNEQFF.

The rearrangement links TRBV30 to TRBJ2-1; 11 nucleotides align to TRBD1. CDR1 is GTSNPN, CDR2 SVGIG, per germline (reference sequence). With V trimmed by 2 bases and J by 7 bases, 7 bases remained unmatched. CDR3 size: 15 residues. The CDR3 DNA is TGTGCCTGGAGTTCGGGGACAGGGGGGGAAAATGAGCAGTTCTTC. This gives the protein CAWSSGTGGENEQFF. Using reference TRBV30 and TRBJ2-1 for the parts outside the CDR3, the full variable domain is SQTIHQWPATLVQPVGSPLSLECTVEGTSNPNLYWYRQAAGRGLQLLFYSVGIGQISSEVPQNLSASRPQDRQFILSSKKLLLSDSGFYLCAWSSGTGGENEQFFGPGTRLTVL.

The V call is TRBV28, the J call TRBJ1-2; D gene unclear. CDR1 and CDR2 (germline): MDHEN, SYDVKM. V was pared by 6 bases and J by 8 bases, with 19 bases between. The CDR3 is 14 residues long. The CDR3 reads CASRVTPGSVGYTF. The CDR3 DNA is TGTGCCAGCAGGGTCACCCCAGGTTCCGTGGGCTACACCTTC.

This chain links TRBV28 with TRBJ1-6; D remains ambiguous. CDR3 size: 14 residues. Germline-derived CDR1 and CDR2 are MDHEN and SYDVKM. Trimming removed 8 bases at V and 10 bases at J, with 18 bases between. The CDR3 DNA reads as TGTGCCAGCCAATGGGCGGACTCTGGATCACCCCTCCACTTT. Residues: CASQWADSGSPLHF.

The V and J genes are TRBV14 and TRBJ2-2, with 8 bases matching TRBD2. CDR3 length: 19 residues. V shed 2 bases and J 1 base; nucleotides not matched to a gene: 12. The germline V gene encodes CDR1 SGHDN and CDR2 FVKESK. As DNA, the CDR3 is TGTGCCAGCAGCCAACCTCGGGCGGGGGGTGAAATGAACACCGGGGAGCTGTTTTTT. Translating gives CASSQPRAGGEMNTGELFF.

The chain couples TRBV2 to TRBJ1-6; unclear D gene. V dropped 3 bases and J dropped 1 base, with 10 bases sitting between them. The germline CDR1 and CDR2 sequences are SNHLY and FYNNEI. The CDR3 is 16 residues long. The CDR3 here is CASSEVVQSYNSPLHF. The CDR3 coding sequence is TGTGCCAGCAGTGAGGTGGTACAGTCCTATAATTCACCCCTCCACTTT.

The chain links TRBV3-1 (or the pseudogene TRBV3-2) to TRBJ2-7; D possibly corresponds to TRBD1 (6 bases). This CDR3 comprises 15 residues. Trimming took off 0 bases at V and 3 bases at J, with 12 bases between the two ends. Germline loops: CDR1 LGHDT, CDR2 YNNKEL (reference sequence). The DNA for the CDR3 is TGTGCCAGCAGCCAAGACTTGGGGGCTTTCTACGAGCAGTACTTC. Protein: CASSQDLGAFYEQYF.

CDR3 in DNA: TGTGCCAGCAACCACAGGGGCGCCTACAATGAGCAGTTCTTC. It is translated as CASNHRGAYNEQFF. The chain couples TRBV7-2 to TRBJ2-1; 7 bases match TRBD1. The CDR3 is 14 amino acids. Trimming removed 7 bases from V and 2 bases from J; junction bases left unmatched: 5. Per germline, CDR1 SGHTA and CDR2 FQGNSA.

The gene calls are TRBV13 and TRBJ2-3; TRBD2 agrees at 8 bases. This CDR3 is built from 14 residues. V shed 4 bases, J shed 6 bases, and the junction held 6 bases outside the gene matches. Germline lookup yields CDR1 PRHDT and CDR2 FYEKMQ (reference sequence). Here the CDR3 DNA reads TGTGCCAGCAGCTCCGGGACTAGGGCGGATACGCAGTATTTT. Its protein is CASSSGTRADTQYF. The full variable domain, its missing parts supplied by reference TRBV13 and TRBJ2-3, is AAGVIQSPRHLIKEKRETATLKCYPIPRHDTVYWYQQGPGQDPQFLISFYEKMQSDKGSIPDRFSAQQFSDYHSELNMSSLELGDSALYFCASSSGTRADTQYFGPGTRLTVL.

The CDR3 spells CASGKKGQSYSNQPQHF. In nucleotides, the CDR3 is TGCGCCAGCGGGAAGAAGGGACAGAGTTATAGCAATCAGCCCCAGCATTTT. The chain uses TRBV5-1 and TRBJ1-5; 7 bases line up with TRBD1. V shed 7 bases and J 0 bases; nucleotides not matched to a gene: 13. CDR1 and CDR2 from the germline V gene are SGHRS and YFSETQ. CDR3 length: 17 residues.

This sequence joins TRBV28 and TRBJ1-4; TRBD1 matches at 9 bases. V lost 8 bases and J lost 5; bases outside the gene matches: 12. Germline V gives CDR1 MDHEN, CDR2 SYDVKM. The CDR3 has 16 residues. The chain's CDR3 is CASSPFPGQGNEKLFF. The CDR3 region has the DNA TGTGCCAGCTCTCCTTTTCCGGGACAGGGAAATGAAAAACTGTTTTTT.

The genes are TRBV27 and TRBJ2-2; no firm D call. Germline-derived CDR1 and CDR2 are MNHEY and SMNVEV (reference sequence). The germline V and J ends were trimmed by 10 bases and 2 bases, with 11 bases remaining between them. The CDR3 runs 13 residues. This CDR3 is CATAPTNTGELFF. The CDR3 DNA is TGTGCCACCGCCCCCACAAACACCGGGGAGCTGTTTTTT.

This clone was observed a few times. This rearrangement joins TRBV4-2 to TRBJ2-7; 7 nucleotides agree with TRBD1. This CDR3 has 16 residues. CDR1 and CDR2 from the germline V gene are LGHNA and YNFKEQ. V lost 5 bases, J lost 0 bases, and 10 bases stayed unmatched. CDR3 DNA sequence: TGTGCCAGCAGCAGCCAAGGGGGACAGCGCTCCTACGAGCAGTACTTC. Amino acid sequence: CASSSQGGQRSYEQYF.

V usage is TRBV3-1 (or the pseudogene TRBV3-2) and J usage is TRBJ1-1; 9 bases are shared with TRBD1. Germline assignment: CDR1 LGHDT and CDR2 YNNKEL (reference sequence). The CDR3 runs 17 residues. With V trimmed by 2 bases and J by 0 bases, 7 bases remained unmatched. As DNA, the CDR3 is TGTGCCAGCAGCCAACTCGACAGGGGGGTTCTGAACACTGAAGCTTTCTTT. This codes for CASSQLDRGVLNTEAFF.

The rearrangement links TRBV7-2 to TRBJ2-7; 9 bases map to TRBD2. V lost 1 base to trimming and J lost 2 bases; unmatched junction nucleotides: 6. This CDR3 has 16 residues. Germline V gene lookup returns CDR1 SGHTA and CDR2 FQGNSA. CDR3 in amino acids: CASSLGLGGGAYEQYF. CDR3 coding DNA: TGTGCCAGCAGCTTAGGTCTGGGCGGGGGGGCCTACGAGCAGTACTTC.

The V and J genes are TRBV6-5 and TRBJ2-3, with D possibly TRBD2 on 5 matching bases. The germline V and J ends were trimmed by 8 bases and 5 bases, with 14 bases remaining between them. The CDR3 extends over 13 amino acids. The germline gives CDR1 MNHEY, CDR2 SVGAGI. The CDR3, as DNA: TGTGCCAGCTACGGGAATTTTGGAGATACGCAGTATTTT. Its protein product is CASYGNFGDTQYF.

The V and J genes are TRBV16 and TRBJ1-1; TRBD1 matches at 8 bases. With 5 bases clipped from V and 1 base from J, the junction kept 3 bases outside the gene matches. Per the germline V gene, CDR1 is KGHSY and CDR2 is FQNENV. The CDR3 runs 14 residues. CDR3 coding DNA: TGTGCCAGCAGCAGGACAGGGTGGAACACTGAAGCTTTCTTT. This translates into CASSRTGWNTEAFF. The whole variable domain, remainder taken from reference TRBV16 and TRBJ1-1, is GEEVAQTPKHLVRGEGQKAKLYCAPIKGHSYVFWYQQVLKNEFKFLISFQNENVFDETGMPKERFSAKCLPNSPCSLEIQATKLEDSAVYFCASSRTGWNTEAFFGQGTRLTVV.

This clone has only one observation. The chain has TRBV6-5 and TRBJ1-2; D possibly corresponds to TRBD1 (6 bases). This CDR3 contains 14 residues. Germline CDR1 reads MNHEY; CDR2 reads SVGAGI. V was clipped by 2 bases and J by 0 bases, with 7 bases between them. As DNA, the CDR3 is TGTGCCAGCAGTTACACAGGGACTAACTATGGCTACACCTTC. This translates into CASSYTGTNYGYTF.

The chain carries TRBV6-2 or TRBV6-3 and TRBJ1-2; D unclear. The germline CDR1 and CDR2 sequences are MNHEY and SVGEGT. Trimming removed 6 bases at V and 4 bases at J, with 12 bases between. The CDR3 loop spans 13 amino acids. The CDR3 reads CASSPTGSYGYTF. Written as DNA, the CDR3 is TGTGCCAGCAGCCCGACTGGTTCCTATGGCTACACCTTC.

This rearrangement joins TRBV9 to TRBJ2-3; TRBD1 matches 9 bases. The CDR3 consists of 16 residues. Germline V CDR1 and CDR2: SGDLS, YYNGEE. V gave up 2 bases and J gave up 5 bases; unmatched junction bases: 9. DNA for the CDR3: TGTGCCAGCAGCGTTCAGGACAGGGGTGTGGGAGATACGCAGTATTTT. Residues: CASSVQDRGVGDTQYF.

DNA for the CDR3: TGTGCCAGCAGCTTATCTGGGCAGCCAAACTATGGCTACACCTTC. Translated: CASSLSGQPNYGYTF. J is TRBJ1-2 and V is TRBV7-2; unclear D gene. Trimming took off 2 bases at V and 2 bases at J, with 12 bases between the two ends. The CDR3 covers 15 residues. Per the germline V gene, CDR1 is SGHTA and CDR2 is FQGNSA. The complete variable domain, with remaining parts taken from reference TRBV7-2 and TRBJ1-2, reads GAGVSQSPSNKVTEKGKDVELRCDPISGHTALYWYRQSLGQGLEFLIYFQGNSAPDKSGLPSDRFSAERTGGSVSTLTIQRTQQEDSAVYLCASSLSGQPNYGYTFGSGTRLTVV.

This chain uses TRBV6-4 with TRBJ2-1; D call uncertain. V gave up 0 bases and J gave up 3 bases, with 9 bases separating them. The CDR3 length is 15 residues. Germline V CDR1 and CDR2: MRHNA, SNTAGT. CDR3 residues: CASSDSPGLYNEQFF. CDR3 sequence (DNA): TGTGCCAGCAGTGACTCACCGGGTCTCTACAATGAGCAGTTCTTC.